One TCR beta chain is described in this entry. This sample is part of a study of control samples from healthy donors and cancer patients. This CDR3 is built from 18 residues. The germline gives CDR1 SGHTA, CDR2 FQGNSA. V dropped 5 bases and J dropped 0; count of bases not matched to a gene: 9. The repertoire was sequenced with immunoSEQ multiplex PCR; TCRdb's copy has only in-frame clones and lacks some. The sample holds roughly 160,000 clones; about 94% are singletons and the top ten take approximately 14%. The chain has TRBV7-2 and TRBJ2-7; 14 nucleotides align to TRBD2. The specimen sequenced was PBMCs. The TCR was taken from a man aged 55 to 70 with colorectal cancer. CDR3 in amino acids: CASSLRTSGGIVSYEQYF. CDR3 in DNA: TGTGCCAGCAGCCTCCGGACTAGCGGGGGGATCGTCTCCTACGAGCAGTACTTC.